A single sample is the source of the 25 T cell receptor beta chains below, sequenced in a study of T cell repertoires in cytomegalovirus infection. Using its own MiXCR run on the reads, TCRdb lists one record per CDR3 protein. The sample shows about 160,000 distinct CDR3 sequences, roughly a fifth of them seen only once. These TCRs are of unknown antigen specificity. Sequencing was performed on CD8+ T cells from cultured PBMCs, taken from culture after CMV antigen stimulation. The origin of the receptors is a human donor in good health (CMV status not recorded). Some clones in this sample may be carry-over from other donors' samples.

V and J are TRBV7-8 and TRBJ2-1; no clear D gene. Germline CDR1 is SGHVS and CDR2 is FQNEAQ. V gave up 0 bases and J gave up 5 bases, with 8 bases separating them. The CDR3 loop spans 14 amino acids. In DNA form, the CDR3 reads TGTGCCAGCAGCTTAGCGACGGCCGACAATGAGCAGTTCTTC. It yields the protein CASSLATADNEQFF.

The V and J genes are TRBV4-1 and TRBJ1-5; a possible D gene is TRBD1 (6 bases). V was pared by 0 bases and J by 5 bases, with 17 bases between. Germline assignment: CDR1 MGHRA and CDR2 YSYEKL. The length of the CDR3 is 17 residues. The CDR3 sequence is CASSQERGGGFDQPQHF. Here the CDR3 DNA reads TGCGCCAGCAGCCAAGAGAGGGGCGGGGGCTTCGATCAGCCCCAGCATTTT.

This clonotype occurred a few times. The chain has TRBV7-2 and TRBJ2-5, with 10 positions matching TRBD2. Germline V gives CDR1 SGHTA, CDR2 FQGNSA. This CDR3 is 15 amino acids long. Trimming cost V 5 bases and J 1 base; bases outside gene matches: 4. CDR3 loop: CASSLRTSGQETQYF. In DNA, the CDR3 is TGTGCCAGCAGCCTCCGGACTAGCGGCCAAGAGACCCAGTACTTC.

The J gene is TRBJ1-2, the V gene TRBV7-8; D might be TRBD1 (6 bases). The V gene lost 1 base and the J gene lost 4 bases, with 13 bases spanning the gap. Germline V gene data show CDR1 as SGHVS and CDR2 as FQNEAQ. The CDR3 runs 15 residues. CDR3 protein: CASSLGGGPTYGYTF. CDR3 in DNA: TGTGCCAGCAGCTTAGGTGGGGGCCCAACCTATGGCTACACCTTC.

In regard to this clonotype: A read error may produce the germline difference seen at one junction end. V and J are TRBV7-2 and TRBJ2-1; D remains unclear. The CDR3 sequence is 13 residues long. Per germline, CDR1 SGHTA and CDR2 FQGNSA. Here the CDR3 reads CASSPLSYNEQSF. DNA for the CDR3: TGTGCCAGCAGCCCCCTCTCCTACAATGAGCAGTCCTTC.

In its sample, this clonotype was seen many times. The genes are TRBV2 and TRBJ1-1; possible D gene TRBD1, 6 bases. V was shortened by 1 base and J by 8 bases, with 20 bases between the two germline ends. CDR1 is SNHLY and CDR2 is FYNNEI in the germline V gene. The CDR3 extends over 16 amino acids. CDR3 residues: CASSEGAGDFSEEAFF. CDR3 bases: TGTGCCAGCAGTGAAGGGGCAGGGGACTTCTCGGAAGAAGCTTTCTTT. The whole variable domain, filled in from reference TRBV2 and TRBJ1-1, reads EPEVTQTPSHQVTQMGQEVILRCVPISNHLYFYWYRQILGQKVEFLVSFYNNEISEKSEIFDDQFSVERPDGSNFTLKIRSTKLEDSAMYFCASSEGAGDFSEEAFFGQGTRLTVV.

This clonotype came up many times. This sequence joins TRBV7-8 and TRBJ1-2, with D possibly matching TRBD1 (5 bases). Germline lookup yields CDR1 SGHVS and CDR2 FQNEAQ. This CDR3 contains 14 residues. The V and J ends lost 3 bases and 2 bases respectively, with 10 bases between them. The CDR3: CASSFWGTNYGYTF. The CDR3, as DNA: TGTGCCAGCAGCTTTTGGGGGACCAACTATGGCTACACCTTC.

The rearrangement joins TRBV6-2 or TRBV6-3 to TRBJ1-1; D gene uncertain. There are 14 residues in the CDR3. V was shortened by 4 bases and J by 1 base, with 10 bases between the two germline ends. Germline assignment: CDR1 MNHEY and CDR2 SVGEGT. The CDR3 nucleotides are TGTGCCAGCAGTTCGCTAGTTGGGAACACTGAAGCTTTCTTT. Amino acids: CASSSLVGNTEAFF.

The chain employs TRBV6-5 and TRBJ2-7, with D unclear. CDR3 length equals 13 residues. Germline-derived CDR1 and CDR2 are MNHEY and SVGAGI. V was trimmed by 2 bases and J by 3 bases, leaving 8 bases between them. The CDR3 spells CASSYRHRYEQYF. The CDR3 DNA is TGTGCCAGCAGTTACAGGCACCGCTACGAGCAGTACTTC.

The chain couples TRBV7-9 to TRBJ1-1; unclear D gene. Trimming stripped 3 bases from V and 0 bases from J, with 11 bases between. The CDR3 totals 15 residues. The V gene's germline CDR1 is SEHNR and CDR2 FQNEAQ (reference sequence). CDR3 nucleotide sequence: TGTGCCAGCAGCTTCGATGCGGGAATGAACACTGAAGCTTTCTTT. This translates into CASSFDAGMNTEAFF.

This rearrangement joins TRBV7-8 to TRBJ2-7; the D gene is possibly TRBD1 (6 bases). Trimming removed 6 bases from V and 1 base from J, with 16 bases in between. The germline V gene has CDR1 SGHVS and CDR2 FQNEAQ. There are 15 residues in the CDR3. CDR3 protein: CASRRNEGQSYEQYF. Here the CDR3 DNA reads TGTGCCAGCAGACGAAACGAAGGACAGTCCTACGAGCAGTACTTC. The full variable domain, with the rest looked up from reference TRBV7-8 and TRBJ2-7, is GAGVSQSPRYKVAKRGQDVALRCDPISGHVSLFWYQQALGQGPEFLTYFQNEAQLDKSGLPSDRFFAERPEGSVSTLKIQRTQQEDSAVYLCASRRNEGQSYEQYFGPGTRLTVT.

The chain recombines TRBV11-2 with TRBJ2-3; TRBD2 matches 10 bases. This CDR3 spans 18 amino acids. J gave up 2 bases and V 1 base, and 9 bases lay outside the gene matches. CDR1 and CDR2 (germline): SGHAT, FQNNGV. CDR3 nucleotides: TGTGCCAGCAGCTTAGTAGAAGCTAGCGGGGGATCCACAGATACGCAGTATTTT. This gives the protein CASSLVEASGGSTDTQYF.

The chain employs TRBV4-1 and TRBJ2-7; TRBD2 agrees at 13 bases. Germline CDR1 and CDR2: MGHRA and YSYEKL. The length of the CDR3 is 17 residues. Trimming removed 4 bases from V and 4 bases from J; junction bases left unmatched: 10. CDR3 in amino acids: CASSPLAGGPTSYEQYF. In DNA form, the CDR3 reads TGCGCCAGCAGCCCACTAGCGGGGGGGCCAACGAGTTACGAGCAGTACTTC.

The chain couples TRBV7-2 to TRBJ2-7; 8 bases fit TRBD1. CDR1 and CDR2 (germline): SGHTA, FQGNSA. The V gene end was trimmed by 3 bases and the J gene end by 2 bases; junction bases not matched to a gene: 9. There are 16 residues in the CDR3. This CDR3 reads CASSFLQGDNPYEQYF. CDR3 DNA: TGTGCCAGCAGCTTCCTACAGGGGGATAACCCCTACGAGCAGTACTTC. Drawing the rest from reference TRBV7-2 and TRBJ2-7, the complete variable domain is GAGVSQSPSNKVTEKGKDVELRCDPISGHTALYWYRQSLGQGLEFLIYFQGNSAPDKSGLPSDRFSAERTGGSVSTLTIQRTQQEDSAVYLCASSFLQGDNPYEQYFGPGTRLTVT.

The table lists this clonotype with a few counts. The CDR3 spells CASSVFRGSRAGELFF. Here the CDR3 DNA reads TGTGCCAGCAGTGTATTCAGGGGGTCGCGCGCCGGGGAGCTGTTTTTT. The chain couples TRBV28 to TRBJ2-2, with 7 positions matching TRBD1. Germline V CDR1 and CDR2: MDHEN, SYDVKM. The length of the CDR3 is 16 residues. V lost 5 bases, J lost 6 bases, and 12 bases stayed unmatched. Variable domain in full (rest from reference TRBV28 and TRBJ2-2): DVKVTQSSRYLVKRTGEKVFLECVQDMDHENMFWYRQDPGLGLRLIYFSYDVKMKEKGDIPEGYSVSREKKERFSLILESASTNQTSMYLCASSVFRGSRAGELFFGEGSRLTVL.

J is TRBJ2-2 and V is TRBV6-1; TRBD1 aligns across 8 bases. The CDR3 spans 15 residues. Germline V gene lookup returns CDR1 MNHNS and CDR2 SASEGT. The junction had 4 bases not matched to a gene; V was cut back by 1 base and J by 6 bases. The CDR3 spells CASSEGTGRAGELFF. The CDR3 DNA reads TGTGCCAGCAGTGAAGGGACAGGGCGGGCCGGGGAGCTGTTTTTT.

Of note for this clonotype: A much more abundant neighbour one base away suggests this may be a read error. The gene calls are TRBV11-1 and TRBJ1-1, with 7 nucleotides matching TRBD1. Germline V gene sequence: CDR1 SGHAT, CDR2 FQDESV (reference sequence). The ends lost 4 bases at V and 1 base at J; junction bases unmatched: 3. This CDR3 has 14 residues. In nucleotides, the CDR3 is TGTGCCAGCAGCTCCGGGACAGCGAACACTGAAGCTTTCTTT. This codes for CASSSGTANTEAFF.

This clonotype has just a few counts. The rearrangement uses TRBV24-1 and TRBJ2-2; no clear D. Deletions cut 2 bases from V and 9 bases from J, with 15 bases between. The CDR3 runs 15 residues. Germline lookup yields CDR1 KGHDR and CDR2 SFDVKD. CDR3 amino acids: CATSDSVRSVRELFF. The CDR3 coding sequence is TGTGCCACCAGTGATTCAGTCAGGTCCGTGCGGGAGCTGTTTTTT.

About this clonotype itself: Sequence at one end of the junction differs from germline and may be a read error. The chain recombines TRBV6-6 with TRBJ1-5; TRBD1 matches at 7 bases. This CDR3 has 17 residues. The germline V gene has CDR1 MNHNY and CDR2 SVGAGI (reference sequence). The CDR3, as DNA: TGTGCCCGCAGTTACGAGGTGTGGGGGACAGAAAATCAGCCCCAGCATTTT. It encodes CARSYEVWGTENQPQHF.

The rearrangement joins TRBV4-3 to TRBJ1-1, with TRBD1 as a possible D gene (5 bases). The germline V gene encodes CDR1 LGHNA and CDR2 YSLEER. V lost 0 bases and J lost 0, with 8 bases in between. The CDR3 totals 15 residues. The CDR3 reads CASSQDEGVNTEAFF. As DNA, the CDR3 is TGCGCCAGCAGCCAAGATGAAGGGGTGAACACTGAAGCTTTCTTT.

The V call is TRBV6-5, the J call TRBJ1-2, with TRBD1 identical over 9 bases. V trimming: 4 bases; J trimming: 8 bases; junction bases outside the gene matches: 2. This CDR3 has 12 residues. CDR1 and CDR2 (germline): MNHEY, SVGAGI. The CDR3 sequence: CASSFTGGGYTF. The DNA for the CDR3 is TGTGCCAGCAGTTTCACAGGGGGCGGCTACACCTTC.

V and J are TRBV7-2 and TRBJ2-7, with D tentatively TRBD1 (5 bases). Trimming cost V 0 bases and J 4 bases, with 13 bases left between them. This CDR3 is built from 15 residues. Germline CDR1 reads SGHTA; CDR2 reads FQGNSA. CDR3 loop: CASSLAKRGGYEQYF. The CDR3 coding sequence is TGTGCCAGCAGCTTAGCGAAAAGGGGCGGTTACGAGCAGTACTTC.

In its sample, this clonotype was seen a few times. V and J are TRBV7-2 and TRBJ2-5; 10 bases are shared with TRBD2. The J segment lost 1 base and the V segment lost 3 bases, leaving 5 bases of the junction unmatched. CDR1 SGHTA and CDR2 FQGNSA come from the germline V gene. This CDR3 is 16 amino acids long. CDR3 coding DNA: TGTGCCAGCAGCTTTAGCGGGGGGCTTACCCAAGAGACCCAGTACTTC. Residues: CASSFSGGLTQETQYF.

The chain couples TRBV7-2 to TRBJ2-3, with 8 bases that match TRBD2. The J segment lost 4 bases and the V segment lost 1 base, leaving 7 bases of the junction unmatched. The CDR3 is made up of 16 amino acids. Germline values: CDR1 SGHTA, CDR2 FQGNSA. The CDR3 coding sequence is TGTGCCAGCAGCTTAGAAATAGCGGGGAGCGCAGATACGCAGTATTTT. Protein product: CASSLEIAGSADTQYF.

The chain couples TRBV15 to TRBJ2-6; 7 bases are shared with TRBD1. Germline CDR1 is LNHNV and CDR2 is YYDKDF (reference sequence). The CDR3 length is 14 residues. V gave up 8 bases and J gave up 2 bases; unmatched junction bases: 3. The CDR3 bases are TGTGCCACCGAAACAGGGGCTGGGGCCAACGTCCTGACTTTC. It codes for CATETGAGANVLTF.